The T cell receptor (beta chain) described here comes from a study of T cell changes during pregnancy in multiple sclerosis. TCRdb's copy holds only in-frame clones and misses some; the assay was immunoSEQ multiplex PCR. The sample gives 78,000 or so clones, 90% to 95% of which show up once; 1.4% to 1.5% is in the top ten. The CDR3 extends over 13 amino acids. V was shortened by 2 bases and J by 2 bases, with 7 bases between the two germline ends. Germline loops: CDR1 MNHEY, CDR2 SVGAGI. This TCR came from a female donor with multiple sclerosis, enrolled in a pregnancy study. J is TRBJ2-7 and V is TRBV6-5; no reliable D call. The source was peripheral blood, collected before pregnancy. The CDR3: CASSYGPAYEQYF. CDR3 DNA sequence: TGTGCCAGCAGTTACGGGCCTGCCTACGAGCAGTACTTC.